The present T cell receptor (beta chain) was sequenced within a study of OX40 agonist ivuxolimab in advanced cancers. Study-wide results and caveats: At doses 0.1 to 3.0 mg/kg, CD4+ and CD8+ clones expanded. More expanded clones were seen, on average, in CD8+ T cells than in CD4+.

The protocol was immunoSEQ multiplex PCR, while the TCRdb copy is restricted to in-frame clones and leaves out a portion. The sample contains over 5,500 clones, less than 70% of which appear only once. The V gene end was trimmed by 3 bases and the J gene end by 1 base; junction bases not matched to a gene: 3. Germline V CDR1 and CDR2: SGHAT, FQNNGV. This CDR3 region has 15 residues. Notes on this clone: The antigen is unknown.

Sampling times: baseline, cycle 4 day 1, cycle 7 day 1. This clonotype originated in an adult with an advanced solid tumor such as melanoma, head and neck, liver or kidney cancer. The starting material was CD4+ or CD8+ T cells sorted from blood, obtained in a trial of the OX40 agonist ivuxolimab. V gene TRBV11-2 combines with J gene TRBJ2-5, with 9 bases matching TRBD1. In DNA form, the CDR3 reads TGTGCCAGCAGCTTGACAGGGGGAATCCAAGAGACCCAGTACTTC. This translates into CASSLTGGIQETQYF.